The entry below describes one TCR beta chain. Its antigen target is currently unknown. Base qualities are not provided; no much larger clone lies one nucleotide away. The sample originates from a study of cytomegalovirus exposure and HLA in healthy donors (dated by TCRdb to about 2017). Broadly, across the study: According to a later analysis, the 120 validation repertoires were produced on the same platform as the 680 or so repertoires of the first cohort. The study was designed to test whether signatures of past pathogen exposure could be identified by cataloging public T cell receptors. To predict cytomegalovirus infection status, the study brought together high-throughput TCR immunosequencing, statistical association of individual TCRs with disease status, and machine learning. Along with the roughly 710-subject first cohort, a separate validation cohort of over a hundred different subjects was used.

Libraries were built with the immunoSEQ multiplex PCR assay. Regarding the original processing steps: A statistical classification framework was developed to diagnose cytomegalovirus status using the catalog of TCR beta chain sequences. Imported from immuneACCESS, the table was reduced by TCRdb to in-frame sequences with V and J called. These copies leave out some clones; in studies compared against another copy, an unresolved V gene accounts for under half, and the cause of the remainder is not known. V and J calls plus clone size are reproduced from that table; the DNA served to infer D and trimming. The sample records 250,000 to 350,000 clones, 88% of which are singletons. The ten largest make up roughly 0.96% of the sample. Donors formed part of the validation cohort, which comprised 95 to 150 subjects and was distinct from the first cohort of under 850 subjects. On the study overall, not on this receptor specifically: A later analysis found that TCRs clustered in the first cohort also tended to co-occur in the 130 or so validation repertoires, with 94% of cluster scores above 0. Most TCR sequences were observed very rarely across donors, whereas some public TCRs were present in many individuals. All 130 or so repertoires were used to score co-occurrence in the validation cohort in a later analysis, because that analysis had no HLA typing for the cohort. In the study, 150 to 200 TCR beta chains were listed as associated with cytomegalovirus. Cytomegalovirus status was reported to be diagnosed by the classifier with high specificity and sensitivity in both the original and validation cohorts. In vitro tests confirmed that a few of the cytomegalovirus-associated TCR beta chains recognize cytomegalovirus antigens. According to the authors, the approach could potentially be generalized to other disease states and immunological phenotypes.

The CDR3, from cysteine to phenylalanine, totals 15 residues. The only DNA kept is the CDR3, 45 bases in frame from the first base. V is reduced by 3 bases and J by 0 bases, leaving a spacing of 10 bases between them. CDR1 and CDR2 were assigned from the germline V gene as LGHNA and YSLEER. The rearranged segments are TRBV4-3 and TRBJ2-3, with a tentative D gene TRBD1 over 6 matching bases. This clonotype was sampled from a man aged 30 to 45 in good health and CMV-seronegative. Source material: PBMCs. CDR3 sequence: CASSHGTPSTDTQYF. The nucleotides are TGCGCCAGCAGCCACGGGACACCAAGCACAGATACGCAGTATTTT.